This TCR beta chain was obtained from a study of T-cell reconstitution after alpha-beta-depleted transplantation in children (dated by TCRdb to 2016 to 2017). The study in broad terms: Using TCR repertoire profiling, the study followed T-cell immune reconstitution in a quantitative way in children after TCRalphabeta/CD19-depleted allogeneic hematopoietic cell transplantation.

This clonotype appeared once. Its antigen is unknown. Base qualities were left out, and no much larger clone turns up one base away. V is pruned by 4 bases and J by 5 bases, leaving 13 bases of the junction without a gene match. The CDR3 contains 17 residues, cysteine and phenylalanine counted. The read is trimmed to its CDR3 DNA, 51 bases read in frame from base 1. According to the germline V gene (reference sequence), CDR1 reads SGHKS and CDR2 reads YYEKEE. Library creation used PCR. TCRdb records Illumina HiSeq 2500 as the sequencer. To normalize quantification of the TCRbeta repertoire, the TCR libraries were built with molecular barcoding that relied on unique molecular identifiers. TCRdb reran the public reads through fastp at Q25 and MiXCR, keeping productive beta chains. A single entry per CDR3 protein holds the most common genes and DNA from its merged rows. The sample table shows 500,000 to 600,000 distinct CDR3 sequences, and approximately 16% are seen once. Of the sample, 2.5% to 3.5% falls within the top ten clones.

The receptor was isolated from a human donor who donated a stem cell graft to a child with acute lymphoblastic leukemia. The receptor chain draws on TRBV5-5 and TRBJ2-7, and TRBD1 aligns with 12 junction nucleotides. This sample comprised PBMCs from the stem cell graft donor, obtained from the stem cell graft. The CDR3 region: CASSTAAGTGGQNEQYF. The nucleotide sequence is TGTGCCAGCAGCACCGCCGCGGGGACAGGGGGCCAGAACGAGCAGTACTTC.